Presented here are 9 T cell receptor beta chains from one specimen sequenced in a study of tumor-infiltrating lymphocytes in localized non-small cell lung cancer. The method was immunoSEQ multiplex PCR; TCRdb's version includes in-frame clones alone and lacks a portion of them. The repertoire consists of over 10,000 clones, with 60% to 85% occurring once and the leading ten covering 4% to 5%. The sequenced sample consisted of lung tumor tissue. These TCRs come from a human donor with non-small cell lung cancer.

This chain uses TRBV6-6 with TRBJ2-2; no clear D gene. The V gene lost 4 bases and the J gene lost 6 bases, with 18 bases spanning the gap. The V gene's germline CDR1 is MNHNY and CDR2 SVGAGI (reference sequence). The CDR3 loop spans 16 amino acids. This CDR3 is CASSSTAGGSPGELFF. DNA of the CDR3: TGTGCCAGCAGTTCCACAGCCGGCGGATCGCCCGGGGAGCTGTTTTTT.

The chain uses TRBV4-2 and TRBJ2-3, with D unclear. Germline-derived CDR1 and CDR2 are LGHNA and YNFKEQ. V dropped 1 base and J dropped 6 bases, with 8 bases sitting between them. CDR3 length: 13 residues. The CDR3 DNA reads TGTGCCAGCAGCCAAGCCGTGACGGATACGCAGTATTTT. Its protein product is CASSQAVTDTQYF.

This chain uses TRBV4-3 with TRBJ1-4; 7 nucleotides match TRBD1. The V gene end was trimmed by 4 bases and the J gene end by 5 bases; junction bases not matched to a gene: 10. The CDR3 spans 16 residues. Germline assignment: CDR1 LGHNA and CDR2 YSLEER. CDR3: CASSPWLTGWNEKLFF. The CDR3 DNA reads as TGCGCCAGCAGCCCTTGGTTGACAGGGTGGAATGAAAAACTGTTTTTT.

V is TRBV7-2 and J is TRBJ1-1; D gene uncertain. The germline V gene encodes CDR1 SGHTA and CDR2 FQGNSA. The CDR3 covers 12 residues. The V end lost 6 bases, the J end lost 11 bases, and 16 bases lay between the germline ends. The CDR3 sequence: CASSLLGVEAFF. Written as DNA, the CDR3 is TGTGCCAGCAGTCTCCTCGGGGTCGAGGCTTTCTTT.

The chain recombines TRBV6-4 with TRBJ2-2; D unclear. Deletions cut 5 bases from V and 6 bases from J, with 7 bases between. This CDR3 comprises 12 residues. Looked up from germline, CDR1 is MRHNA and CDR2 is SNTAGT. CDR3 sequence: CASSNWAGELFF. Written as DNA, the CDR3 is TGTGCCAGCAGTAACTGGGCCGGGGAGCTGTTTTTT.

V usage is TRBV10-2 and J usage is TRBJ2-1; a weak D match, TRBD1 (6 bases). There are 13 residues in the CDR3. The ends were cut back, 0 bases at V and 9 bases at J, with 9 bases in the middle. CDR1 and CDR2 (germline): WSHSY, SAAADI. The CDR3 DNA sequence: TGCGCCAGCAGTGAGTCGAGGGGGACTGAGCAGTTCTTC. It yields the protein CASSESRGTEQFF.

V usage is TRBV4-3 and J usage is TRBJ2-7, with 9 positions matching TRBD1. Trimming removed 0 bases from V and 2 bases from J; junction bases left unmatched: 5. The V gene's germline CDR1 is LGHNA and CDR2 YSLEER. The CDR3 is made up of 16 amino acids. As DNA, the CDR3 is TGCGCCAGCAGCCAAGAGAGGACAGGGGCCACCTACGAGCAGTACTTC. The encoded protein is CASSQERTGATYEQYF.

The rearrangement uses TRBV19 and TRBJ2-7, with 8 bases fitting TRBD2. The CDR3 is made up of 16 amino acids. Germline V CDR1 and CDR2: LNHDA, SQIVND (reference sequence). The V segment lost 1 base and the J segment 3 bases; nucleotides outside the gene matches: 8. The CDR3 is CASSIVWRGASYEQYF. CDR3 sequence (DNA): TGTGCCAGTAGTATAGTTTGGCGGGGGGCGAGCTACGAGCAGTACTTC.

This clone showed up just once. The rearrangement joins TRBV19 to TRBJ2-7, with 10 bases lining up with TRBD2. Germline loops: CDR1 LNHDA, CDR2 SQIVND (reference sequence). Germline trimming cut 7 bases from V and 2 bases from J; bases unmatched to any gene: 11. CDR3 size: 16 residues. The CDR3 loop is CASNRGLAGETYEQYF. The CDR3 DNA reads as TGTGCCAGTAATCGCGGTCTAGCGGGAGAAACCTACGAGCAGTACTTC.